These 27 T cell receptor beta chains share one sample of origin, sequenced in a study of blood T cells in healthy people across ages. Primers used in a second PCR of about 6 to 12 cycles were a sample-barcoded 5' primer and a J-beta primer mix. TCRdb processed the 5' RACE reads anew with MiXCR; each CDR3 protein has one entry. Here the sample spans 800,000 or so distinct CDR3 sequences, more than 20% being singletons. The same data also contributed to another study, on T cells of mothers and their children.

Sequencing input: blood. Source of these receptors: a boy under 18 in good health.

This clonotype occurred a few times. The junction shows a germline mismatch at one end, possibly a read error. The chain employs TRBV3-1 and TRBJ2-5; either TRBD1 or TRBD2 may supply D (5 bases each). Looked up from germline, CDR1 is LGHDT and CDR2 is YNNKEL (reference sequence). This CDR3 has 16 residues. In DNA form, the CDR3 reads TGTGCCAGCAGCTACGCGCCGGGACCATCCCAAGGGACCCAGTACTTC. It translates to CASSYAPGPSQGTQYF.

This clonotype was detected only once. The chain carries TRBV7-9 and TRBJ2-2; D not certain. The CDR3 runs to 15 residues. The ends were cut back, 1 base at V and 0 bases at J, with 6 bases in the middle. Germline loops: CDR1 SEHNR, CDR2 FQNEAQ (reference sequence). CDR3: CASSLEHTNTGELFF. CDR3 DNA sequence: TGTGCCAGCAGCTTAGAACATACGAACACCGGGGAGCTGTTTTTT.

The CDR3: CATSRDVNYGYTF. DNA of the CDR3: TGTGCCACCAGCAGGGACGTTAACTATGGCTACACCTTC. The chain has TRBV15 and TRBJ1-2; the D is unclear. The CDR3 length is 13 residues. CDR1 and CDR2 (germline): LNHNV, YYDKDF (reference sequence). With 3 bases removed from V and 1 base from J, the gap between germline ends came to 6 bases.

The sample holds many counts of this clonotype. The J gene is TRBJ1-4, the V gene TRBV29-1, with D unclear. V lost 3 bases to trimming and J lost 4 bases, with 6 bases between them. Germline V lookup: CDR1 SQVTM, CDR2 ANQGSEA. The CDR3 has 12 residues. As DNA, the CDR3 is TGCAGCGTTGATGGTGGTAATGAAAAACTGTTTTTT. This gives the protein CSVDGGNEKLFF.

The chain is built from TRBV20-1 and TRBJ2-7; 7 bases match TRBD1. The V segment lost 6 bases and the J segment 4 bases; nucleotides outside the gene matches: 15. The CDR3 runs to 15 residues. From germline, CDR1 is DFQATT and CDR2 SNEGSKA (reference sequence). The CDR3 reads CSAPDNRGSRYEQYF. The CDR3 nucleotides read TGCAGTGCCCCCGACAACAGGGGAAGTCGTTACGAGCAGTACTTC.

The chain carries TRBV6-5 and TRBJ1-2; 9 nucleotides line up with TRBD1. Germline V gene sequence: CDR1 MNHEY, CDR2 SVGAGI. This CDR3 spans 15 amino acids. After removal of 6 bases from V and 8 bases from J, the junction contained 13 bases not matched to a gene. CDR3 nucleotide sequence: TGTGCCAGCAGGGACAGGGGCCGCCTTCCCCTGGGCTACACCTTC. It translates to CASRDRGRLPLGYTF.

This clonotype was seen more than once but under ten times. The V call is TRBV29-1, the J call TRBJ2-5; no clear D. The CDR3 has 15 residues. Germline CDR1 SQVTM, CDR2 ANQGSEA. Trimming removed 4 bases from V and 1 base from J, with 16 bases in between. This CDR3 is CSVVPRTKIQETQYF. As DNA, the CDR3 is TGCAGCGTTGTACCCAGGACCAAAATCCAAGAGACCCAGTACTTC.

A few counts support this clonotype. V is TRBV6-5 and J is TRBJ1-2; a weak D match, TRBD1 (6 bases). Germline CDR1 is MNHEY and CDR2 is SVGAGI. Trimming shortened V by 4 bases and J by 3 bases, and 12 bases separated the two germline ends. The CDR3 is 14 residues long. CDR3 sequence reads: CASSWTDIDYGYTF. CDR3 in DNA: TGTGCCAGCAGTTGGACAGACATCGACTATGGCTACACCTTC.

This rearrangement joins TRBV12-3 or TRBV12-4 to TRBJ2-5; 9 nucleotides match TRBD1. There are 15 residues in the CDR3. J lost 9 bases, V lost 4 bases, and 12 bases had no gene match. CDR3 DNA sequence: TGTGCCAGCAGTTCACCGGGACAGGGAGAGGAGGCCCAGTACTTC. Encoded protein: CASSSPGQGEEAQYF.

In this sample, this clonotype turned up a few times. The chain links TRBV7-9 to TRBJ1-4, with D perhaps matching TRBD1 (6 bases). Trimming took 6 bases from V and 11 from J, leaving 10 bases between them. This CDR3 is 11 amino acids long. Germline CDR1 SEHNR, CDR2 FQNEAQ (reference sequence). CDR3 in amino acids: CASRNTGKLFF. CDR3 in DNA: TGTGCCAGCAGAAATACAGGGAAACTGTTTTTT.

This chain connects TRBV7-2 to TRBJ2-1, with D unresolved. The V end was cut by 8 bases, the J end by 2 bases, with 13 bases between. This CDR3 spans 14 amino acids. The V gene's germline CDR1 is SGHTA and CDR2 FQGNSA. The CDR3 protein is CASLYGLAYNEQFF. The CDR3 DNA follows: TGTGCCAGCCTCTACGGGTTAGCCTACAATGAGCAGTTCTTC.

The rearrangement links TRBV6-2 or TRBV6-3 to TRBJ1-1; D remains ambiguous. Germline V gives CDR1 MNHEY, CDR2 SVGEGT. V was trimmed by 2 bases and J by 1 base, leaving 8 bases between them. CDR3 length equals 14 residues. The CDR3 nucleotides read TGTGCCAGCAGTTACCTTACAGAGAACACTGAAGCTTTCTTT. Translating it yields CASSYLTENTEAFF.

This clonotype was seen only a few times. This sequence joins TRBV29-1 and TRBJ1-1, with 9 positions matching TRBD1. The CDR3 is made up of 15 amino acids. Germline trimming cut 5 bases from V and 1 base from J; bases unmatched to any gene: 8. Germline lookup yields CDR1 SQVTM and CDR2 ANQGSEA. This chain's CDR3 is CSVKDRGVSNTEAFF. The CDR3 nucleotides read TGCAGCGTTAAGGACAGGGGCGTCTCGAACACTGAAGCTTTCTTT.

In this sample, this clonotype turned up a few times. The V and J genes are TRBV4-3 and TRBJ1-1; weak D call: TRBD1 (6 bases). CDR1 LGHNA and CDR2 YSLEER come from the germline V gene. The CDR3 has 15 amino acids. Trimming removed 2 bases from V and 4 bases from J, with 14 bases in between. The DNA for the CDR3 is TGCGCCAGCAGCCAATCACAGGGTGTCGGCACTGAAGCTTTCTTT. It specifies CASSQSQGVGTEAFF.

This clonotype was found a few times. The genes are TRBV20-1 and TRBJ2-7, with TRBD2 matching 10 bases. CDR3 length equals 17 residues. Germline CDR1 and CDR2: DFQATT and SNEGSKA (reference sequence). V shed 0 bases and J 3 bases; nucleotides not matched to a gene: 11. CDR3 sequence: CSARDQVLAGDIYEQYF. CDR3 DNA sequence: TGCAGTGCTAGAGATCAGGTTCTAGCGGGAGATATCTACGAGCAGTACTTC.

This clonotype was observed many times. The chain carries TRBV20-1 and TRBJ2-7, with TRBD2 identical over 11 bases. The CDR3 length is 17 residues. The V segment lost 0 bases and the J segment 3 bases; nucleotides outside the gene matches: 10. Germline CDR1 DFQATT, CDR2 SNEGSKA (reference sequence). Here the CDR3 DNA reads TGCAGTGCTAGAGATCGACTCTTAGCGGGAGGGTACTACGAGCAGTACTTC. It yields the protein CSARDRLLAGGYYEQYF.

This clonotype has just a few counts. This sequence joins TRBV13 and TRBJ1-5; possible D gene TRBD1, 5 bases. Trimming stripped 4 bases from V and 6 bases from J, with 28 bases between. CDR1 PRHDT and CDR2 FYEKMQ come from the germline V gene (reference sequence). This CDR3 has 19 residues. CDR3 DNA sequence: TGTGCCAGCAGCTCCGCCGGGCCCCGGGGGAGCCAATCTCGTCAGCCCCAGCATTTT. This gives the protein CASSSAGPRGSQSRQPQHF.

CDR3 sequence: CATSTQAPGTLQSTNEKLFF. Here the CDR3 DNA reads TGTGCCACCAGCACCCAGGCTCCCGGGACACTTCAGTCAACTAATGAAAAACTGTTTTTT. The rearrangement links TRBV15 to TRBJ1-4, with D possibly TRBD1 on 6 matching bases. Trimming shortened V by 4 bases and J by 0 bases, and 24 bases separated the two germline ends. Germline lookup yields CDR1 LNHNV and CDR2 YYDKDF (reference sequence). The CDR3 is made up of 20 amino acids.

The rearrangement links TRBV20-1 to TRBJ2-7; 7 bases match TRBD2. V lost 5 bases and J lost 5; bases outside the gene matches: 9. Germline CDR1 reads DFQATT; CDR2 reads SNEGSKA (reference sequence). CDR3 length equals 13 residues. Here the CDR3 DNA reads TGCAGTGCTCGTACTAGCGCCATCCACGAGCAGTACTTC. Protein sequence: CSARTSAIHEQYF.

The CDR3 reads CASSPLRGQGKKSSYNEQFF. CDR3 DNA sequence: TGTGCCAGCTCTCCACTCCGGGGACAGGGTAAAAAGAGCTCCTACAATGAGCAGTTCTTC. The gene calls are TRBV6-1 and TRBJ2-1, with 9 bases matching TRBD1. This CDR3 is 20 amino acids long. CDR1 is MNHNS and CDR2 is SASEGT in the germline V gene. J lost 0 bases, V lost 8 bases, and 20 bases had no gene match.

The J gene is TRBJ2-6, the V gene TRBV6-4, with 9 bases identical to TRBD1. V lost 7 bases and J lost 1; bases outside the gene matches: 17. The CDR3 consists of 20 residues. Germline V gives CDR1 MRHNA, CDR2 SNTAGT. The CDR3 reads CASTRTAGTGSYSGANVLTF. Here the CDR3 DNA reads TGTGCCAGCACCAGAACCGCCGGGACAGGGAGCTATTCTGGGGCCAACGTCCTGACTTTC.

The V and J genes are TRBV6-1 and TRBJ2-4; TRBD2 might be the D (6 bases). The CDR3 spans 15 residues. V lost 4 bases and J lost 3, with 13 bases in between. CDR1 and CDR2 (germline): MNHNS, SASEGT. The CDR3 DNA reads TGTGCCAGCAGTGGCGGTTTTAGCGGCAAAAACATTCAGTACTTC. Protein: CASSGGFSGKNIQYF.

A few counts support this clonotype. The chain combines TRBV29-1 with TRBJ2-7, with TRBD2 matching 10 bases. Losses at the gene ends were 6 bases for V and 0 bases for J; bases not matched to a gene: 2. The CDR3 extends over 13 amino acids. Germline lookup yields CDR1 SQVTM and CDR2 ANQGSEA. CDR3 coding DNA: TGCAGCGTGGGACTAGCGAACTCCTACGAGCAGTACTTC. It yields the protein CSVGLANSYEQYF.

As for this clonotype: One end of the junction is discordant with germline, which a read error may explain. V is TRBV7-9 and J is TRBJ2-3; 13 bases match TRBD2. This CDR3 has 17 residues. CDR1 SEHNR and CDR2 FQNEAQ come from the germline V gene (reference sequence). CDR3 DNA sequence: TGTGCCAGCAGCTTAGGGACTAGCGGGAGAACCCAAGAGACCCAGTACTTT. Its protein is CASSLGTSGRTQETQYF.

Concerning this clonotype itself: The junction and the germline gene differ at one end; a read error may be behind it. The DNA of the CDR3 is TGCGCCAGCAACAAACCTGCAGGGGCGGATGGCTACACCTTC. Residues: CASNKPAGADGYTF. This rearrangement joins TRBV28 to TRBJ1-2; D perhaps matches TRBD1 (6 bases). Germline lookup yields CDR1 MDHEN and CDR2 SYDVKM. The CDR3 has 14 amino acids.

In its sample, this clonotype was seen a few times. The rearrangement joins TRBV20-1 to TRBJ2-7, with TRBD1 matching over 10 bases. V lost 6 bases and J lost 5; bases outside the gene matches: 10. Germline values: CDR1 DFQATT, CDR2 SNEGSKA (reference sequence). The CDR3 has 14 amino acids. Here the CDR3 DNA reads TGCAGTGCAGCAGACAGGGGGCTGAGCCACGAGCAGTACTTC. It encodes CSAADRGLSHEQYF.

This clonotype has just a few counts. Written as DNA, the CDR3 is TGTGCCAGCAGCTTGGTAGGGAAAGGATCCTACAATGAGCAGTTCTTC. It translates to CASSLVGKGSYNEQFF. The chain joins TRBV5-6 to TRBJ2-1; D unclear. The length of the CDR3 is 16 residues. The ends were cut back, 0 bases at V and 1 base at J, with 11 bases in the middle. Germline CDR1 reads SGHDT; CDR2 reads YYEEEE.